This TCR beta chain was retrieved from a study of blood T cells in healthy people across ages. Overall study findings and caveats: Roughly linear declines in TCR beta diversity per million T cells occurred with age.

Of note for this clonotype: Antigen unknown.

Germline-derived CDR1 and CDR2 are DFQATT and SNEGSKA (reference sequence). Trimming removed 0 bases from V and 6 bases from J, with 15 bases in between. CDR3 length equals 15 residues. Each donor supplied approximately 10 milliliters of peripheral blood. PBMCs numbering at least 6 million were isolated per sample. PCR was performed a second time for roughly 7 to 12 cycles using a sample-barcoded 5' primer and a J-beta primer mix. A single record per CDR3 protein comes from TCRdb applying MiXCR to the 5' RACE reads. The data show 1.5 million to 2 million distinct CDR3 sequences, about 49% seen once. The receptor was derived from a woman aged 40 to 50 in good health. V and J are TRBV20-1 and TRBJ2-1; maybe TRBD1 (7 bases). Sequencing was performed on blood. As DNA, the CDR3 is TGCAGTGCTAGAGATCCAGGGGGGCCGATCAATGAGCAGTTCTTC. It specifies CSARDPGGPINEQFF.